The present entry profiles one T cell receptor beta chain with its context. Many counts were recorded for this clonotype. Its cognate antigen has yet to be identified. Base quality data are lacking; no much larger clone is found one base away. The germline V gene encodes CDR1 SGHTA and CDR2 FQGNSA. The CDR3, from cysteine to phenylalanine, totals 15 residues. CDR3 DNA only is kept here, 45 bases in frame from base 1. The junction shows trimming of 3 bases on V and 9 bases on J, plus 18 bases between the germline ends. The data belong to a study of T cell repertoires in cytomegalovirus infection (dated by TCRdb to about 2019). With regard to the full study: The HLA type of each donor mattered for the analysis, because public TCR beta signatures pointed to carriage of CMV infection along with the matching HLA type. Points the paper makes about the study in general: Cumulative frequency of public TCR beta family members discriminated carriers of CMV infection plus the relevant HLA type in this cohort and an independent roughly 350-donor cohort. The ex vivo response was dominated by HLA-C-restricted CMV-specific TCR beta clonotypes, which also provided the single most frequent clonotype in two of eight donors.

Sequencing used an Illumina HiSeq 1500. TCRdb took the public reads, trimmed them with fastp at Q25, ran MiXCR for clone calling and kept in-frame beta chains. Each CDR3 protein appears once, grouped with its most common genes and DNA. For this sample there are 250,000 to 350,000 distinct CDR3 sequences; over 20% appear just once. The biggest ten clones account for more than 11% of the sample. Here the chain combines TRBV7-2 and TRBJ2-1, with the D gene uncertain. The sequenced sample was PBMCs. This clonotype was sampled from a human donor in good health (CMV status not recorded). Some clones in this sample may be carry-over from other donors' samples. Here is the DNA: TGTGCCAGCAGCTTTTTTCCCCTTTTTCACGGTGAGCAGTTCTTC. This encodes CASSFFPLFHGEQFF.